The present T cell receptor beta chain was sequenced within a study of T cells after yellow fever vaccination. A universal primer site and UMIs were added as TCR cDNA was made by 5'RACE template switching. TCRdb recomputed calls from the 5' RACE reads with MiXCR, one row per CDR3 protein. Found here are about 240,000 distinct CDR3 sequences, 6.9% of them singletons; the top ten hold roughly 0.86%. This clonotype came up many times. Trimming removed 6 bases from V and 7 bases from J; junction bases left unmatched: 11. This CDR3 contains 13 residues. CDR1 and CDR2 from the germline V gene are DFQATT and SNEGSKA (reference sequence).

The clonotype comes from a man younger than 40 who received the YFV17D yellow fever vaccine. The gene calls are TRBV20-1 and TRBJ2-7; 8 bases map to TRBD2. Specimen: CD4+ T cells sorted from PBMCs, collected 15 days after the yellow fever booster vaccination. CDR3 residues: CSAVAGSVGEQYF. CDR3 sequence (DNA): TGCAGTGCCGTAGCGGGATCTGTAGGGGAGCAGTACTTC.